These 28 T cell receptor beta chains originate from one sample sequenced in a study of Graves' ophthalmopathy and Graves' hyperthyroidism. The sequenced template was RNA, covering the TCR beta CDR3 region. A first-round RT-PCR used HTBI primers, followed by a second-round multiplex PCR. MiXCR, run by TCRdb on the multiplex PCR reads, gives a single entry per CDR3 protein. There are around 400,000 distinct CDR3 sequences in the sample; about 21% occur only once, and 3% lies in the top ten. Sequenced input: peripheral blood. The receptors come from a woman between 18 and 29 years old with stable Graves' hyperthyroidism.

This clonotype was found many times. V gene TRBV7-2 combines with J gene TRBJ1-2, with 7 positions matching TRBD1. The CDR3 contains 14 residues. Germline V gene sequence: CDR1 SGHTA, CDR2 FQGNSA. Trimming at V came to 1 base and at J to 7 bases, leaving 6 bases not matched to a gene. CDR3 residues: CASSLVEGALGYTF. In DNA, the CDR3 is TGTGCCAGCAGCTTAGTGGAGGGGGCGCTTGGCTACACCTTC.

In regard to this clonotype: A clone one base away is much larger, so this may be a read error. The rearrangement joins TRBV20-1 to TRBJ1-1, with D possibly matching TRBD1 (6 bases). CDR1 and CDR2 from the germline V gene are DFQATT and SNEGSKA (reference sequence). The length of the CDR3 is 12 residues. CDR3 protein: CSARTRDTEVFF. The CDR3 bases are TGCAGTGCTCGCACCCGGGACACTGAAGTTTTCTTT.

This clonotype occurred many times. The J gene is TRBJ2-5, the V gene TRBV19; tentatively, D is TRBD1 (6 bases). V lost 3 bases and J 2 bases, leaving 10 bases between the germline ends. The CDR3 covers 14 residues. Germline assignment: CDR1 LNHDA and CDR2 SQIVND (reference sequence). CDR3 DNA sequence: TGTGCCAGTAGTATCGGGACACCTCAAGAGACCCAGTACTTC. Translation: CASSIGTPQETQYF.

Ten or more counts support this clonotype. V gene TRBV29-1 combines with J gene TRBJ2-5, with 8 bases aligning to TRBD2. The length of the CDR3 is 13 residues. With V trimmed by 4 bases and J by 5 bases, 6 bases remained unmatched. Germline CDR1 and CDR2: SQVTM and ANQGSEA. The CDR3 loop is CSVAGRARETQYF. The DNA for the CDR3 is TGCAGCGTTGCCGGGAGGGCCCGTGAGACCCAGTACTTC.

This clonotype showed up many times. The V gene is TRBV20-1, the J gene TRBJ2-7; D is possibly TRBD2 (5 bases). In germline, CDR1 is DFQATT, CDR2 SNEGSKA (reference sequence). Trimming cost V 6 bases and J 3 bases, with 9 bases left between them. The CDR3 consists of 11 residues. As DNA, the CDR3 is TGCAGTGCGGACTCTTTCTACGAGCAGTACTTC. It yields the protein CSADSFYEQYF.

This chain connects TRBV12-3 or TRBV12-4 to TRBJ1-2, with D uncertain. This CDR3 comprises 12 residues. Trimming stripped 6 bases from V and 4 bases from J, with 9 bases between. The CDR3 DNA sequence: TGTGCCAGCAGACCAAACAGCTATGGCTACACCTTC. Translated: CASRPNSYGYTF.

This clonotype has a handful of counts. The chain couples TRBV20-1 to TRBJ1-1; a weak D match, TRBD1 (6 bases). CDR3 length: 12 amino acids. Trimming took 5 bases from V and 6 from J, leaving 13 bases between them. CDR1 DFQATT and CDR2 SNEGSKA come from the germline V gene (reference sequence). Written as DNA, the CDR3 is TGCAGTGCTGTTCAGGGGACCGCTGAAGCTTTCTTT. Its translation is CSAVQGTAEAFF.

This clonotype was recorded many times. The CDR3 sequence is CASSYEQGSTEAFF. The CDR3 DNA reads as TGTGCCAGCAGTTACGAGCAGGGGAGCACTGAAGCTTTCTTT. V usage is TRBV6-5 and J usage is TRBJ1-1; a possible D gene is TRBD1 (6 bases). The V and J ends lost 2 bases and 4 bases respectively, with 11 bases between them. CDR3 length equals 14 residues. Per germline, CDR1 MNHEY and CDR2 SVGAGI.

This chain's CDR3 is CASYRGDRRETQYF. CDR3 DNA sequence: TGTGCCAGCTATAGGGGAGACAGAAGAGAGACCCAGTACTTC. V is TRBV6-1 and J is TRBJ2-5, with D tentatively TRBD1 or TRBD2 (5 bases each). The germline V gene has CDR1 MNHNS and CDR2 SASEGT. With 8 bases removed from V and 4 bases from J, the gap between germline ends came to 17 bases. CDR3 size: 14 residues.

This clonotype was found many times. This sequence joins TRBV5-1 and TRBJ1-2; D unclear. V lost 5 bases and J 6 bases, leaving 8 bases between the germline ends. The CDR3 extends over 11 amino acids. Germline V gene data show CDR1 as SGHRS and CDR2 as YFSETQ. In DNA form, the CDR3 reads TGCGCCAGCAGGGGCGAGGATGGCTACACCTTC. This translates into CASRGEDGYTF.

This chain uses TRBV15 with TRBJ1-2, with no clear D. The V gene lost 3 bases and the J gene lost 0 bases, with 8 bases spanning the gap. CDR3 size: 14 residues. Germline V gene data show CDR1 as LNHNV and CDR2 as YYDKDF (reference sequence). Here the CDR3 reads CATSSHRANYGYTF. The CDR3 DNA reads as TGTGCCACCAGCAGTCACAGAGCTAACTATGGCTACACCTTC.

This clonotype was counted at least ten times. In DNA form, the CDR3 reads TGTGCCAGCAGTTTACCGGGGACAGGGGCGGAGACCCAGTACTTC. It is translated as CASSLPGTGAETQYF. The chain employs TRBV12-3 or TRBV12-4 and TRBJ2-5; 10 nucleotides agree with TRBD1. The CDR3 runs to 15 residues. V lost 2 bases and J lost 5; bases outside the gene matches: 5.

This clonotype was seen at least ten times. The gene calls are TRBV27 and TRBJ1-1; 7 bases align to TRBD1. Looked up from germline, CDR1 is MNHEY and CDR2 is SMNVEV (reference sequence). This CDR3 has 15 amino acids. The V gene end was trimmed by 5 bases and the J gene end by 6 bases; junction bases not matched to a gene: 12. CDR3 loop: CASSPDRVKDSEAFF. The DNA of the CDR3 is TGTGCCAGCAGTCCCGACAGGGTGAAGGACTCTGAAGCTTTCTTT.

At least ten counts were recorded for this clonotype. CDR3 residues: CASIRIPEHVVGSELFF. CDR3 sequence (DNA): TGTGCCAGCATTCGGATCCCGGAACACGTTGTCGGATCCGAGCTGTTTTTT. V gene TRBV11-2 combines with J gene TRBJ2-2; D is unresolved. CDR3 size: 17 residues. The V end lost 7 bases, the J end lost 11 bases, and 29 bases lay between the germline ends. CDR1 is SGHAT, CDR2 FQNNGV, per germline.

There are many counts of this clonotype. The J gene is TRBJ2-7, the V gene TRBV19; 13 positions match TRBD2. The germline CDR1 and CDR2 sequences are LNHDA and SQIVND (reference sequence). Trimming cost V 9 bases and J 3 bases; bases outside gene matches: 5. The CDR3 is 14 amino acids. This CDR3 reads CASGTSGIGYEQYF. The CDR3 region has the DNA TGTGCCAGCGGGACTAGCGGGATCGGCTACGAGCAGTACTTC.

This clonotype was detected many times. The rearrangement uses TRBV28 and TRBJ1-1, with 9 nucleotides matching TRBD1. In germline, CDR1 is MDHEN, CDR2 SYDVKM. Losses at the gene ends were 1 base for V and 7 bases for J; bases not matched to a gene: 10. The CDR3 is made up of 16 amino acids. The CDR3 nucleotides are TGTGCCAGCAGTTTATTCGCCGGACAGGGGCGAATTGAAGCTTTCTTT. As protein: CASSLFAGQGRIEAFF.

This clonotype was counted ten times or more. The J gene is TRBJ1-3, the V gene TRBV30; no firm D call. Trimming left V 2 bases short and J 4 bases short, with 3 bases between. Germline V CDR1 and CDR2: GTSNPN, SVGIG (reference sequence). This CDR3 region has 11 residues. CDR3 sequence reads: CAWSPGNTIYF. CDR3 bases: TGTGCCTGGAGTCCAGGAAACACCATATATTTT.

The V and J genes are TRBV6-2 or TRBV6-3 and TRBJ1-5; TRBD1 is a possible D gene (6 bases). Germline assignment: CDR1 MNHEY and CDR2 SVGEGT. The CDR3 contains 16 residues. Between the trimmed V and J ends, which lost 6 bases and 3 bases, there was a span of 18 bases. CDR3: CASRTSPGALNQPQHF. DNA of the CDR3: TGTGCCAGCAGGACCTCCCCAGGGGCCCTCAATCAGCCCCAGCATTTT.

This clonotype was seen ten or more times. V usage is TRBV29-1 and J usage is TRBJ2-2, with a weak D call TRBD2 (6 bases). CDR1 and CDR2 (germline): SQVTM, ANQGSEA. This CDR3 comprises 13 residues. Trimming removed 3 bases at V and 6 bases at J, with 11 bases between. The CDR3 nucleotides read TGCAGCGTTGAGACTAGTCGAGCCGGGGAGCTGTTTTTT. Translated: CSVETSRAGELFF.

This chain uses TRBV12-3 or TRBV12-4 with TRBJ2-5; 9 nucleotides match TRBD2. The CDR3 runs 17 residues. The ends lost 1 base at V and 5 bases at J; junction bases unmatched: 11. CDR3 DNA: TGTGCCAGCAGTTTAGGGGCAGCGGGAGGAGGGGGGGAGACCCAGTACTTC. It specifies CASSLGAAGGGGETQYF.

This clonotype was counted at least ten times. This sequence joins TRBV2 and TRBJ2-4; no clear D gene. Trimming left V 4 bases short and J 5 bases short, with 6 bases between. From germline, CDR1 is SNHLY and CDR2 FYNNEI. The CDR3 sequence is 12 residues long. The CDR3, as DNA: TGTGCCAGCAGTGTTTGGGAAAACATTCAGTACTTC. Protein: CASSVWENIQYF. Variable domain in full (rest from reference TRBV2 and TRBJ2-4): EPEVTQTPSHQVTQMGQEVILRCVPISNHLYFYWYRQILGQKVEFLVSFYNNEISEKSEIFDDQFSVERPDGSNFTLKIRSTKLEDSAMYFCASSVWENIQYFGAGTRLSVL.

This clonotype was seen repeatedly, ten times or more. CDR3 loop: CASSQDSGTSGSRQYF. CDR3 nucleotide sequence: TGCGCCAGCAGCCAGGATTCCGGGACTAGCGGGAGTAGACAGTACTTC. This chain links TRBV4-1 with TRBJ2-7; 14 bases are shared with TRBD2. The germline CDR1 and CDR2 sequences are MGHRA and YSYEKL. There are 16 residues in the CDR3. After removal of 3 bases from V and 10 bases from J, the junction contained 11 bases not matched to a gene.

This clonotype was seen repeatedly, ten times or more. The chain joins TRBV12-3 or TRBV12-4 to TRBJ2-5; D unclear. The V and J ends lost 6 bases and 5 bases respectively, with 16 bases between them. CDR3 length: 14 residues. The CDR3 protein is CASSSILSLETQYF. CDR3 coding DNA: TGTGCCAGCAGCTCAATCCTTAGCTTGGAGACCCAGTACTTC.

This clonotype was detected ten times or more. The chain is built from TRBV5-6 and TRBJ2-5; possible D gene TRBD2, 5 bases. This CDR3 spans 13 amino acids. CDR1 and CDR2 (germline): SGHDT, YYEEEE. The V gene lost 0 bases and the J gene lost 5 bases, with 8 bases spanning the gap. CDR3: CASSLEASETQYF. In nucleotides, the CDR3 is TGTGCCAGCAGCTTGGAGGCTAGCGAGACCCAGTACTTC.

Concerning this clonotype itself: The final CDR3 position lacks the conserved phenylalanine or tryptophan, pointing to a likely read error. The V and J genes are TRBV6-2 or TRBV6-3 and TRBJ2-2; D ambiguous. V lost 2 bases to trimming and J lost 3 bases, with 10 bases between them. Germline CDR1 reads MNHEY; CDR2 reads SVGEGT. The CDR3 contains 15 residues. In DNA, the CDR3 is TGTGCCAGCAGTTACATGCAGTCTTACACCGGGGAGCTGTTTTAT. Amino acid sequence: CASSYMQSYTGELFY.

A few counts support this clonotype. This chain connects TRBV19 to TRBJ1-2, with TRBD1 matching 9 bases. V was clipped by 10 bases and J by 3 bases; unmatched bases: 12. The CDR3 extends over 15 amino acids. Germline V gene sequence: CDR1 LNHDA, CDR2 SQIVND (reference sequence). The CDR3 region is CATPGWTGAYYGYTF. DNA of the CDR3: TGTGCCACTCCAGGTTGGACAGGGGCCTACTATGGCTACACCTTC.

Points on this clonotype: A much more abundant neighbour one base away suggests this may be a read error. The chain combines TRBV28 with TRBJ2-6; D is unresolved. Germline-derived CDR1 and CDR2 are MDHEN and SYDVKM. CDR3 size: 19 residues. As DNA, the CDR3 is TGTGCCAGCAGTTCAGGAACGGCCGATCCTTCCCTCTGGGCCAGCGTCCTGACTTTC. It is translated as CASSSGTADPSLWASVLTF.

This clonotype was seen ten or more times. The chain is built from TRBV11-2 and TRBJ2-2, with TRBD1 as a possible D gene (6 bases). Germline values: CDR1 SGHAT, CDR2 FQNNGV. The V and J ends lost 8 bases and 1 base respectively, with 23 bases between them. The CDR3 has 18 amino acids. The CDR3 nucleotides read TGTGCCAGCCCGGGTCCGAGGCGGACAGCTCTGAACACCGGGGAGCTGTTTTTT. Protein: CASPGPRRTALNTGELFF.